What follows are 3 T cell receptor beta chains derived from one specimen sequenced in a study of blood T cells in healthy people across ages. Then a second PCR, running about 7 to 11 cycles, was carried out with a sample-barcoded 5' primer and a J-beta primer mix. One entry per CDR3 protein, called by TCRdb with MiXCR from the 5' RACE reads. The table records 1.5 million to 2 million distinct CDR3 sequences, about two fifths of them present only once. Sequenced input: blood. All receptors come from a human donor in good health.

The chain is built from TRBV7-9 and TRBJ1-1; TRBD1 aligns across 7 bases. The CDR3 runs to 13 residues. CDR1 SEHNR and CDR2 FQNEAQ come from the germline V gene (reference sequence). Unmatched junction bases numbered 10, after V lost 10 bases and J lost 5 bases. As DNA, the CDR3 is TGTGCCACCCAAGGACAGGCCTTAACTGAAGCTTTCTTT. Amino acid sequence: CATQGQALTEAFF. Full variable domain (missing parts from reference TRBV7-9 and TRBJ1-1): DTGVSQNPRHKITKRGQNVTFRCDPISEHNRLYWYRQTLGQGPEFLTYFQNEAQLEKSRLLSDRFSAERPKGSFSTLEIQRTEQGDSAMYLCATQGQALTEAFFGQGTRLTVV.

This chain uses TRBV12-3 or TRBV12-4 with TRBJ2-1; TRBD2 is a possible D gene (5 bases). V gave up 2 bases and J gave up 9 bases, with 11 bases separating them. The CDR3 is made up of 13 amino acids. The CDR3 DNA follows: TGTGCCAGCAGTTTAATAGCGAAGAGTGAGCAGTTCTTC. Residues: CASSLIAKSEQFF.

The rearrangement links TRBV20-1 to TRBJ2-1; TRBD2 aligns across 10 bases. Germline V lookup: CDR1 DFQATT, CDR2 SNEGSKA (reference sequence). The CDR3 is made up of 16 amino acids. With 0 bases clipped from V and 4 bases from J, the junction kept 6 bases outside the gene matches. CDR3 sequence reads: CSARDPIAGGYNEQFF. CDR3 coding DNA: TGCAGTGCTAGAGATCCCATAGCGGGGGGATACAATGAGCAGTTCTTC.